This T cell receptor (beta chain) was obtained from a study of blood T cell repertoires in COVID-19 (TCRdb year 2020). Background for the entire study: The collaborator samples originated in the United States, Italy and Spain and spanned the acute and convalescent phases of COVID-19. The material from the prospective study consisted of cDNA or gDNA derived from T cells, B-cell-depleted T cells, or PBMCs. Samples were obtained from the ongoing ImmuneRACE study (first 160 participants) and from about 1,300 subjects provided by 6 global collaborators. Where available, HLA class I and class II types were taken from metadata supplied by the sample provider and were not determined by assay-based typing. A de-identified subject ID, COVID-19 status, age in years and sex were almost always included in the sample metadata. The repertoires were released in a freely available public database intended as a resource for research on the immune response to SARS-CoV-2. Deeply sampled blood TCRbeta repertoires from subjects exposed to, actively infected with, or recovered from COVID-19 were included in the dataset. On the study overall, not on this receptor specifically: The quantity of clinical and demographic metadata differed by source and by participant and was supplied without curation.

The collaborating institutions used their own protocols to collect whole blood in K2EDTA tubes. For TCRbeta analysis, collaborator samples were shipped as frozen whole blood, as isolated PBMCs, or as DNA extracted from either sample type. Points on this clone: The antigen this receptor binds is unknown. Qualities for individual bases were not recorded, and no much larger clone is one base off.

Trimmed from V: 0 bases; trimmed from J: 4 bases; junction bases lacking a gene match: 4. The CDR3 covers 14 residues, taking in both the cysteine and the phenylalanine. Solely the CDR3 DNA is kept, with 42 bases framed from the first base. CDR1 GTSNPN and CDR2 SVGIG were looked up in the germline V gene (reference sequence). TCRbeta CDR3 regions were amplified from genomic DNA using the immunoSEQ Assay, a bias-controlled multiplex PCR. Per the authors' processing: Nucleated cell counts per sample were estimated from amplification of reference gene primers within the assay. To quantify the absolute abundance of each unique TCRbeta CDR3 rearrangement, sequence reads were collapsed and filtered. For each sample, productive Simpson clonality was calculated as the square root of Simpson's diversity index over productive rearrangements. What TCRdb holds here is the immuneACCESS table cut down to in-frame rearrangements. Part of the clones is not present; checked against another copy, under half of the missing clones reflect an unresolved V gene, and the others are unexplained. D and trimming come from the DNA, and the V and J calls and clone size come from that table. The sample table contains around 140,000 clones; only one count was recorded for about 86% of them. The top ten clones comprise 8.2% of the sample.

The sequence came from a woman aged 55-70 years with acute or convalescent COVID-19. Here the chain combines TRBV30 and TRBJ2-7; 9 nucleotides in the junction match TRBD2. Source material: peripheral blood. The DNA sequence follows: TGTGCCTGGAGTGTCTCGCGGGGGGGATACGAGCAGTACTTC. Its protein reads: CAWSVSRGGYEQYF. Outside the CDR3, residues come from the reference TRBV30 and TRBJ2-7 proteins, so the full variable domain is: SQTIHQWPATLVQPVGSPLSLECTVEGTSNPNLYWYRQAAGRGLQLLFYSVGIGQISSEVPQNLSASRPQDRQFILSSKKLLLSDSGFYLCAWSVSRGGYEQYFGPGTRLTVT.